Described below is a single T cell receptor beta chain sequence and its context. Its matching antigen is unknown. Germline CDR1 SGHRS, CDR2 YFSETQ. V lost 0 bases, J lost 6 bases, and 7 bases lay in between. This CDR3 comprises 13 residues. Every single participant having HIV got treatment inside the United States. Cryopreserved PBMC numbered about 1-10 million per sample before DNA extraction. The data were taken from a study of long-term antiretroviral therapy in people with HIV. General study findings and limits: Information on adherence to ART, viral resistance or therapy changes was unavailable. Across all time points, the repertoire was dominated by clones that expanded before ART.

The assay, immunoSEQ v3.0, was run at survey level. The table came from immunoSEQ multiplex PCR; TCRdb's copy has only in-frame clones and leaves some out. The sample records about 20,000 clones, about 78% being singletons. The receptor comes from a woman in her twenties or thirties with HIV. The genes are TRBV5-1 and TRBJ2-1; D is unresolved. The material sequenced was unsorted PBMCs, taken 2.9 years after starting antiretroviral therapy. CDR3 bases: TGCGCCAGCAGCTTGGTGTCGGGCAATGAGCAGTTCTTC. As protein: CASSLVSGNEQFF. Complete variable domain (other parts from reference TRBV5-1 and TRBJ2-1): KAGVTQTPRYLIKTRGQQVTLSCSPISGHRSVSWYQQTPGQGLQFLFEYFSETQRNKGNFPGRFSGRQFSNSRSEMNVSTLELGDSALYLCASSLVSGNEQFFGPGTRLTVL.